The 23 T cell receptor beta chains below were found in one sample sequenced in a study of control samples from healthy donors and cancer patients. Libraries were prepared by immunoSEQ multiplex PCR; TCRdb keeps only in-frame clonotypes and omits some of them. This table has 85,000 to 95,000 clones, around 80% appearing once. The specimen was blood. All receptors come from a woman aged 55 to 70 in good health.

The genes are TRBV11-3 and TRBJ1-2; 10 bases align to TRBD1. The CDR3 has 13 residues. V gave up 5 bases and J gave up 6 bases; unmatched junction bases: 3. Germline V gene data show CDR1 as SGHNT and CDR2 as YENEEA. This CDR3 is CASSPGTGDGYTF. The DNA of the CDR3 is TGTGCCAGCAGCCCAGGGACAGGGGATGGCTACACCTTC.

The chain is built from TRBV15 and TRBJ2-5; 15 nucleotides align to TRBD2. Unmatched junction bases numbered 6, after V lost 1 base and J lost 9 bases. CDR1 is LNHNV, CDR2 YYDKDF, per germline (reference sequence). CDR3 length: 16 amino acids. CDR3 protein: CATSRVGLAGGRAQYF. As DNA, the CDR3 is TGTGCCACCAGCAGAGTGGGACTAGCGGGAGGAAGGGCCCAGTACTTC.

This clone appeared a few times. V usage is TRBV29-1 and J usage is TRBJ2-1; 7 bases match TRBD2. The ends lost 7 bases at V and 16 bases at J; junction bases unmatched: 16. In germline, CDR1 is SQVTM, CDR2 ANQGSEA. The CDR3 runs 12 residues. CDR3 sequence reads: CSAPHGSGKIFF. CDR3 nucleotide sequence: TGCAGCGCACCCCATGGGAGCGGGAAAATTTTCTTC.

The V gene is TRBV28, the J gene TRBJ2-7, with 8 bases that match TRBD1. The CDR3 contains 17 residues. CDR1 is MDHEN, CDR2 SYDVKM, per germline. The V and J ends lost 1 base and 0 bases, in that order; junction bases with no gene match: 8. The CDR3 nucleotides read TGTGCCAGCAGTTTATACTCCCAGGGGGCTAGCTCCTACGAGCAGTACTTC. Protein: CASSLYSQGASSYEQYF. The full variable domain, completed using reference TRBV28 and TRBJ2-7, is DVKVTQSSRYLVKRTGEKVFLECVQDMDHENMFWYRQDPGLGLRLIYFSYDVKMKEKGDIPEGYSVSREKKERFSLILESASTNQTSMYLCASSLYSQGASSYEQYFGPGTRLTVT.

The chain has TRBV13 and TRBJ2-3; TRBD2 agrees at 12 bases. With 5 bases clipped from V and 7 bases from J, the junction kept 7 bases outside the gene matches. Germline CDR1 PRHDT, CDR2 FYEKMQ (reference sequence). The CDR3 length is 15 residues. The CDR3 region is CASSATSGGTNTQYF. CDR3 in DNA: TGTGCCAGCAGCGCGACTAGCGGGGGCACTAATACGCAGTATTTT.

This clone has a count of ten or more. The chain is built from TRBV19 and TRBJ1-2; TRBD1 matches 7 bases. Trimming took 4 bases from V and 2 from J; bases not matched to a gene: 1. The CDR3 contains 13 residues. CDR1 LNHDA and CDR2 SQIVND come from the germline V gene (reference sequence). CDR3 bases: TGTGCCAGTAGTAGGGGACAGAACTATGGCTACACCTTC. Amino acids: CASSRGQNYGYTF. Combining the CDR3 with reference TRBV19 and TRBJ1-2 gives the whole variable domain DGGITQSPKYLFRKEGQNVTLSCEQNLNHDAMYWYRQDPGQGLRLIYYSQIVNDFQKGDIAEGYSVSREKKESFPLTVTSAQKNPTAFYLCASSRGQNYGYTFGSGTRLTVV.

This clone showed up just once. V is TRBV7-9 and J is TRBJ2-1; weak D call: TRBD1 (5 bases). This CDR3 has 13 amino acids. Germline CDR1 is SEHNR and CDR2 is FQNEAQ (reference sequence). V lost 1 base, J lost 6 bases, and 7 bases lay in between. The CDR3 is CASSLGQFNEQFF. The CDR3 DNA follows: TGTGCCAGCAGCTTAGGACAGTTCAATGAGCAGTTCTTC.

This rearrangement joins TRBV9 to TRBJ2-5; 7 nucleotides match TRBD2. The CDR3 is 14 residues long. Germline assignment: CDR1 SGDLS and CDR2 YYNGEE. The ends lost 4 bases at V and 5 bases at J; junction bases unmatched: 8. The DNA of the CDR3 is TGTGCCAGCAGCACCGGGGGGACTTGGGAGACCCAGTACTTC. This sequence encodes CASSTGGTWETQYF.

CDR3 in DNA: TGCGCCAGCAGGGGCAACTCAGGTAGCACTGAAGCTTTCTTT. This encodes CASRGNSGSTEAFF. This chain links TRBV5-1 with TRBJ1-1; D is unresolved. This CDR3 comprises 14 residues. Germline V gene lookup returns CDR1 SGHRS and CDR2 YFSETQ. V gave up 5 bases and J gave up 4 bases, with 15 bases separating them. Filled out from reference TRBV5-1 and TRBJ1-1, the complete variable domain reads KAGVTQTPRYLIKTRGQQVTLSCSPISGHRSVSWYQQTPGQGLQFLFEYFSETQRNKGNFPGRFSGRQFSNSRSEMNVSTLELGDSALYLCASRGNSGSTEAFFGQGTRLTVV.

The chain has TRBV7-2 and TRBJ2-5; 15 nucleotides align to TRBD2. CDR3 length equals 16 residues. Germline CDR1 and CDR2: SGHTA and FQGNSA. V lost 5 bases to trimming and J lost 2 bases; unmatched junction nucleotides: 3. The CDR3 sequence is CASSPGLAGGQETQYF. DNA of the CDR3: TGTGCCAGCAGCCCAGGACTAGCGGGGGGGCAAGAGACCCAGTACTTC.

The CDR3 reads CASSPVLGGETQYF. The CDR3 DNA is TGCGCCAGCAGCCCAGTGTTAGGCGGGGAGACCCAGTACTTC. This chain joins TRBV5-1 and TRBJ2-5; D possibly corresponds to TRBD2 (5 bases). Trimming removed 4 bases from V and 5 bases from J, with 15 bases in between. The CDR3 is 14 residues long. CDR1 and CDR2 from the germline V gene are SGHRS and YFSETQ.

A few counts support this clone. The V gene is TRBV21-1, the J gene TRBJ2-4; the table's D call of TRBD2 was not tested on the DNA. TRBV21-1 counts as a pseudogene. This CDR3 contains 17 residues. CDR3 DNA: TGTGCCAGCAGCAACGGGGTCTTTGGGGGGTCCCAGGACATTCAGTACTTC. Its protein is CASSNGVFGGSQDIQYF.

V is TRBV6-5 and J is TRBJ1-4; 7 nucleotides agree with TRBD1. CDR1 and CDR2 from the germline V gene are MNHEY and SVGAGI. This CDR3 is built from 14 residues. V shed 2 bases and J 7 bases; nucleotides not matched to a gene: 4. CDR3 bases: TGTGCCAGCAGTTACGTGGGGACAGTTGAAAAACTGTTTTTT. Amino acids: CASSYVGTVEKLFF.

The chain joins TRBV29-1 to TRBJ1-1; TRBD1 might be the D (5 bases). Between the trimmed V and J ends, which lost 6 bases and 4 bases, there was a span of 15 bases. CDR1 and CDR2 (germline): SQVTM, ANQGSEA. The CDR3 is made up of 13 amino acids. The CDR3 coding sequence is TGCAGCGTACTCGCCCAGGGTCGCACTGAAGCTTTCTTT. Residues: CSVLAQGRTEAFF.

This sequence joins TRBV3-1 (or the pseudogene TRBV3-2) and TRBJ1-1; D unresolved. Trimming stripped 1 base from V and 0 bases from J, with 6 bases between. Germline CDR1 is LGHDT and CDR2 is YNNKEL (reference sequence). This CDR3 spans 14 amino acids. The CDR3: CASSQGAMNTEAFF. As DNA, the CDR3 is TGTGCCAGCAGCCAAGGGGCGATGAACACTGAAGCTTTCTTT.

V and J are TRBV3-1 (or the pseudogene TRBV3-2) and TRBJ1-2; D is undetermined. The CDR3 loop spans 15 amino acids. Germline CDR1 and CDR2: LGHDT and YNNKEL (reference sequence). V was cut by 4 bases and J by 1 base, with 13 bases left in between. CDR3 sequence (DNA): TGTGCCAGCAGCCCTACAGTTACCCTTAACTATGGCTACACCTTC. Residues: CASSPTVTLNYGYTF.

The chain couples TRBV28 to TRBJ1-5; D gene uncertain. CDR1 is MDHEN and CDR2 is SYDVKM in the germline V gene. This CDR3 region has 15 residues. V was clipped by 3 bases and J by 4 bases, with 13 bases between them. The CDR3 nucleotides are TGTGCCAGCAGTTTCGGCCCCCTCCCGAATCAGCCCCAGCATTTT. This codes for CASSFGPLPNQPQHF.

V and J are TRBV28 and TRBJ2-3; D is undetermined. Germline V gives CDR1 MDHEN, CDR2 SYDVKM. The CDR3 is 12 amino acids. Deletions cut 6 bases from V and 3 bases from J, with 7 bases between. Here the CDR3 reads CASREGTDTQYF. CDR3 nucleotide sequence: TGTGCCAGCAGAGAAGGGACAGATACGCAGTATTTT.

This rearrangement joins TRBV2 to TRBJ1-4, with unresolved D. The CDR3 is 11 amino acids. V was trimmed by 10 bases and J by 3 bases, leaving 6 bases between them. Per germline, CDR1 SNHLY and CDR2 FYNNEI. DNA of the CDR3: TGTGCCACAGCTTCTAATGAAAAACTGTTTTTT. Encoded protein: CATASNEKLFF.

The chain employs TRBV12-3 or TRBV12-4 and TRBJ1-1, with D perhaps TRBD1 (6 bases). Trimming cost V 2 bases and J 5 bases, with 9 bases left between them. This CDR3 has 13 residues. The CDR3 sequence is CASSLRGDTEAFF. CDR3 nucleotides: TGTGCCAGCAGTTTAAGGGGGGATACTGAAGCTTTCTTT.

The V gene is TRBV19, the J gene TRBJ1-5; possible D gene TRBD1, 6 bases. Trimming pared 0 bases from V and 5 bases from J, leaving 11 bases between. The CDR3 length is 15 residues. Germline assignment: CDR1 LNHDA and CDR2 SQIVND (reference sequence). The CDR3 protein is CASSIDGGRDQPQHF. CDR3 DNA sequence: TGTGCCAGTAGTATAGACGGGGGGCGTGATCAGCCCCAGCATTTT.

V usage is TRBV18 and J usage is TRBJ1-5, with D unclear. The CDR3 covers 13 residues. Germline CDR1 is KGHSH and CDR2 is LQKENI. The germline V and J ends were trimmed by 6 bases and 6 bases, with 12 bases remaining between them. The CDR3 DNA reads TGTGCCAGCTCTACGGTTCCGGGTCAGCCCCAGCATTTT. Translating gives CASSTVPGQPQHF. Looking up the rest from reference TRBV18 and TRBJ1-5 gives the full variable domain: NAGVMQNPRHLVRRRGQEARLRCSPMKGHSHVYWYRQLPEEGLKFMVYLQKENIIDESGMPKERFSAEFPKEGPSILRIQQVVRGDSAAYFCASSTVPGQPQHFGDGTRLSIL.

The V gene is TRBV24-1, the J gene TRBJ2-7; TRBD1 aligns across 8 bases. Germline V gene data show CDR1 as KGHDR and CDR2 as SFDVKD. Losses at the gene ends were 3 bases for V and 2 bases for J; bases not matched to a gene: 8. The CDR3 loop spans 16 amino acids. The chain's CDR3 is CATSDLRDRTTYEQYF. The CDR3 DNA follows: TGTGCCACCAGTGATCTCCGGGACAGGACCACCTACGAGCAGTACTTC.